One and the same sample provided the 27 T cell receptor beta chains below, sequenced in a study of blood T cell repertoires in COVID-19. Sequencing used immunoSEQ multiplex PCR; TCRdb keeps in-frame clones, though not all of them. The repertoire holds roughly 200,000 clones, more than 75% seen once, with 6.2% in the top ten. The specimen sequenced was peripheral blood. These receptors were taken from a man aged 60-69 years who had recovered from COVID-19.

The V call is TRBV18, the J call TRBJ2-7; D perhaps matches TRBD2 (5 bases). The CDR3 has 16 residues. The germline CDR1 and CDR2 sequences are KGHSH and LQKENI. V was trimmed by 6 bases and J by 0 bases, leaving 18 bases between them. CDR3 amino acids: CASSQRVTGSSYEQYF. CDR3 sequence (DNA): TGTGCCAGCTCGCAGAGAGTAACGGGGAGCTCCTACGAGCAGTACTTC.

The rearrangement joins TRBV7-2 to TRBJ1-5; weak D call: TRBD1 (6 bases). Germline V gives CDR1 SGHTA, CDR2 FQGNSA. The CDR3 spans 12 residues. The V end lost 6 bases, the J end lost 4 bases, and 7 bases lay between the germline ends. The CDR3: CASSTGNQPQHF. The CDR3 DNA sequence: TGTGCCAGCAGTACAGGGAATCAGCCCCAGCATTTT.

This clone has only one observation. Here the CDR3 DNA reads TGTGCCAGCAGTTTATTTCCAGGGGGCGACACCGGGGAGCTGTTTTTT. Translation gives CASSLFPGGDTGELFF. This chain connects TRBV27 to TRBJ2-2, with 8 bases that match TRBD1. J was trimmed by 3 bases and V by 1 base; bases with no gene match: 4. The germline CDR1 and CDR2 sequences are MNHEY and SMNVEV (reference sequence). The CDR3 consists of 16 residues.

The CDR3 here is CASSLDGLYGYTF. Written as DNA, the CDR3 is TGCGCCAGCAGCTTGGACGGACTCTATGGCTACACCTTC. The genes are TRBV5-1 and TRBJ1-2; D gene uncertain. The germline CDR1 and CDR2 sequences are SGHRS and YFSETQ. The V end was cut by 0 bases, the J end by 4 bases, with 7 bases between. The CDR3 spans 13 residues.

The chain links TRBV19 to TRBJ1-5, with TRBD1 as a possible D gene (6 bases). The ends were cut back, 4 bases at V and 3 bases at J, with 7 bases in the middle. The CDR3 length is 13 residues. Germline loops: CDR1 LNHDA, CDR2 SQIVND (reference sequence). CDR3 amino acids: CASSRQDNQPQHF. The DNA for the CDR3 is TGTGCCAGTAGTAGACAGGACAATCAGCCCCAGCATTTT.

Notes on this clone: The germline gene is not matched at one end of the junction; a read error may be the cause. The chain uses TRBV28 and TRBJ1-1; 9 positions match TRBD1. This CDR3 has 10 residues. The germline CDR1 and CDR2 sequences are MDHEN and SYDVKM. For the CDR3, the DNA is TGTGCCAGCTCGGGGACAGGGTCCGGCTTT. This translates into CASSGTGSGF.

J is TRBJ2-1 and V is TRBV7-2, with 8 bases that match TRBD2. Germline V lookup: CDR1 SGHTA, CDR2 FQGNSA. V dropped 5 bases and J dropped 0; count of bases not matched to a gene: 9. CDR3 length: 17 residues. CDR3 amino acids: CASSGGERGRSYNEQFF. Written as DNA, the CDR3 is TGTGCCAGCAGCGGGGGGGAGCGGGGGCGCTCCTACAATGAGCAGTTCTTC.

CDR3 amino acids: CASSPMRAGDTEAFF. Here the CDR3 DNA reads TGTGCCAGCAGCCCAATGAGGGCAGGGGACACTGAAGCTTTCTTT. The gene calls are TRBV5-5 and TRBJ1-1; D may be TRBD1 (6 bases). The germline V gene encodes CDR1 SGHKS and CDR2 YYEKEE (reference sequence). Trimming cost V 4 bases and J 3 bases, with 16 bases left between them. This CDR3 comprises 15 residues.

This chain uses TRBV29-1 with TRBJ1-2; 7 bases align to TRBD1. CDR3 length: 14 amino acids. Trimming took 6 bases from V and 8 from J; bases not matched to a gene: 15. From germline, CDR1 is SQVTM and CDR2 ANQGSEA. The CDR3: CSVGNPQGDRGYTF. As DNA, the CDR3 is TGCAGCGTCGGGAACCCGCAGGGGGATCGGGGCTACACCTTC.

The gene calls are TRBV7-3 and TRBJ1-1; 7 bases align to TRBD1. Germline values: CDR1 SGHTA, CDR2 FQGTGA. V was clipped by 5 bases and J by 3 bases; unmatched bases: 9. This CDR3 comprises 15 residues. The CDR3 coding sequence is TGTGCCAGCAGCCCACGACAGGGAGAGGACACTGAAGCTTTCTTT. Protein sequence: CASSPRQGEDTEAFF.

CDR3 loop: CASSLDGLAGLSSYEQYF. The CDR3 DNA sequence: TGCGCCAGCAGCTTGGACGGACTAGCGGGATTGAGCTCCTACGAGCAGTACTTC. The rearrangement links TRBV5-1 to TRBJ2-7; the match to TRBD2 covers 12 bases. The CDR3 sequence is 18 residues long. The V gene end was trimmed by 0 bases and the J gene end by 0 bases; junction bases not matched to a gene: 7. CDR1 is SGHRS and CDR2 is YFSETQ in the germline V gene.

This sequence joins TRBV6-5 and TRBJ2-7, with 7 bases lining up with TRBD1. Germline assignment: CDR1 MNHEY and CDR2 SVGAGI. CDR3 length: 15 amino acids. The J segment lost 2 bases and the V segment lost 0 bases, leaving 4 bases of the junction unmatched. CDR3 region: CASSYSGTVPYEQYF. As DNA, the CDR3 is TGTGCCAGCAGTTACTCCGGGACAGTCCCCTACGAGCAGTACTTC.

The CDR3: CASSHPLRQGASYEQYF. Written as DNA, the CDR3 is TGTGCCAGCAGCCACCCGCTGAGACAGGGGGCCTCCTACGAGCAGTACTTC. The genes are TRBV4-2 and TRBJ2-7, with 10 bases identical to TRBD1. The CDR3 is 17 amino acids. V shed 3 bases, J shed 0 bases, and the junction held 8 bases outside the gene matches. CDR1 is LGHNA and CDR2 is YNFKEQ in the germline V gene.

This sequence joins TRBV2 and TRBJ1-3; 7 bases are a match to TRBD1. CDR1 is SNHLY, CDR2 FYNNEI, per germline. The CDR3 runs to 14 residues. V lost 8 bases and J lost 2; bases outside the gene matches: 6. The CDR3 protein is CASGGQVTGNTIYF. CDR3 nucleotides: TGTGCCAGCGGCGGACAGGTTACTGGAAACACCATATATTTT. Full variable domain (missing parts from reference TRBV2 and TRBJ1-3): EPEVTQTPSHQVTQMGQEVILRCVPISNHLYFYWYRQILGQKVEFLVSFYNNEISEKSEIFDDQFSVERPDGSNFTLKIRSTKLEDSAMYFCASGGQVTGNTIYFGEGSWLTVV.

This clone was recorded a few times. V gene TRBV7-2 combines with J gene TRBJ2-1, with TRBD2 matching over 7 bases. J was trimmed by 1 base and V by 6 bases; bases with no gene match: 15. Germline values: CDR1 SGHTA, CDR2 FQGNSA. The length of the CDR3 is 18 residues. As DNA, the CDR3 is TGTGCCAGCAGAATCAGCGGGTCTCGGCGGGGGTCCTACAATGAGCAGTTCTTC. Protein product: CASRISGSRRGSYNEQFF.

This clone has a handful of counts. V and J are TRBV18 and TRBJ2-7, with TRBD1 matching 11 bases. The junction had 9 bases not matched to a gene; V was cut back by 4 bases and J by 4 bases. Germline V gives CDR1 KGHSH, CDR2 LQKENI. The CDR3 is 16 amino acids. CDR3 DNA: TGTGCCAGCTCACGACCCGGGACAGGGGGAGGTTACGAGCAGTACTTC. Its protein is CASSRPGTGGGYEQYF.

CDR3 nucleotide sequence: TGTGCCAGCAGCTTGGCGGGGGGGGGCACAGATACGCAGTATTTT. Translating gives CASSLAGGGTDTQYF. The rearrangement links TRBV5-5 to TRBJ2-3, with 8 positions matching TRBD2. This CDR3 spans 15 amino acids. J was trimmed by 1 base and V by 0 bases; bases with no gene match: 1. Germline lookup yields CDR1 SGHKS and CDR2 YYEKEE (reference sequence).

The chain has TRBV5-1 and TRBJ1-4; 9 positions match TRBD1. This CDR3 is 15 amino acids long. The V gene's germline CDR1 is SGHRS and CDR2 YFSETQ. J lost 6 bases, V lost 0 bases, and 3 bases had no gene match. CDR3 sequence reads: CASSLEGDRDEKLFF. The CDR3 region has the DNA TGCGCCAGCAGCTTGGAAGGGGACAGGGATGAAAAACTGTTTTTT.

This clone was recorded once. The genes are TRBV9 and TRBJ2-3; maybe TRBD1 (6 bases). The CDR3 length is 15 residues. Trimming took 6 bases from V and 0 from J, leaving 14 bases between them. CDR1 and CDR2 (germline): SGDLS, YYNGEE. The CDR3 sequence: CASTSTGVSTDTQYF. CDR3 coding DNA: TGTGCCAGCACCTCGACAGGAGTTAGCACAGATACGCAGTATTTT.

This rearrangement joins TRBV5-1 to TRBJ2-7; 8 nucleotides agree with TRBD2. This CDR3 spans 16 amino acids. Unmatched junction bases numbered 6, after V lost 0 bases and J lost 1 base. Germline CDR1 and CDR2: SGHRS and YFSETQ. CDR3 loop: CASSLAVVAGSYEQYF. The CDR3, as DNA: TGCGCCAGCAGCTTGGCCGTTGTAGCGGGATCCTACGAGCAGTACTTC.

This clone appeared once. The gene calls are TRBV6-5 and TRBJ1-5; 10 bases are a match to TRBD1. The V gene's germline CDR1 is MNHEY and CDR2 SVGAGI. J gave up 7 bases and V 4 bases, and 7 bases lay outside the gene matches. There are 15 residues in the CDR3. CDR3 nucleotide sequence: TGTGCCAGCAGTTCCGGAGGGACAGGGGAACAGCCCCAGCATTTT. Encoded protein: CASSSGGTGEQPQHF.

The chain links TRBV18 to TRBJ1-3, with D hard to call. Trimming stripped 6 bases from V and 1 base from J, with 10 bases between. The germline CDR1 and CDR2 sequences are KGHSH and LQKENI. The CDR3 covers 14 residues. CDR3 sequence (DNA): TGTGCCAGCTCCCCTCCCTATTCTGGAAACACCATATATTTT. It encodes CASSPPYSGNTIYF.

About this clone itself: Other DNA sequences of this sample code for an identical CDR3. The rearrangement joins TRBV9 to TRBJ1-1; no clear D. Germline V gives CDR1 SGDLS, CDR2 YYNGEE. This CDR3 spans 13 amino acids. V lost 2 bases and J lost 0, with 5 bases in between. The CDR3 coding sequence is TGTGCCAGCAGCGTTGCGGTGAACACTGAAGCTTTCTTT. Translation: CASSVAVNTEAFF.

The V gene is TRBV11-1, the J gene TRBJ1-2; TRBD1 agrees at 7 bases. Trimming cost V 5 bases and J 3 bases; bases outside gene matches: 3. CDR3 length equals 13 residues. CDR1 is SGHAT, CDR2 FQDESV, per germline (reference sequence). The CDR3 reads CASSADRDYGYTF. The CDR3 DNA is TGTGCCAGCAGCGCAGACAGGGACTATGGCTACACCTTC.

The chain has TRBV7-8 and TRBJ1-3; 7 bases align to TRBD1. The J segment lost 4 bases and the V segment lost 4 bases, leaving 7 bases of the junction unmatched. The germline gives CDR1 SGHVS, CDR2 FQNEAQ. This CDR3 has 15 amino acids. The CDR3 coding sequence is TGTGCCAGCAGCTCTAGCCGGGACAGAGGAAACACCATATATTTT. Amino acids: CASSSSRDRGNTIYF.

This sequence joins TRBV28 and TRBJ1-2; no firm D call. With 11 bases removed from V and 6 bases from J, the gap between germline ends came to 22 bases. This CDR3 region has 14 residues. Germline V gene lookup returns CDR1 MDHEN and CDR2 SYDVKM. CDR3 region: CASAGDVVPHGYTF. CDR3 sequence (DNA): TGTGCCTCAGCAGGTGACGTCGTCCCCCATGGCTACACCTTC.

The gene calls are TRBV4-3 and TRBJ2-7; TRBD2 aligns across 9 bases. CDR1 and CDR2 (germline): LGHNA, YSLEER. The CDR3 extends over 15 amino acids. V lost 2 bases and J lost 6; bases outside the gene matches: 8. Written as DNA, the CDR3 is TGCGCCAGCAGCCAAATCGGCGGGGGGGGCCCCGAGCAGTACTTC. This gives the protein CASSQIGGGGPEQYF.